One and the same sample provided the 25 T cell receptor beta chains below, sequenced in a study of cytomegalovirus exposure and HLA in healthy donors. PCR employed 60 Vbeta and 13 Jbeta primers. Profiling relied on immunoSEQ multiplex PCR, and the TCRdb table lists in-frame clones only, not all of them. The table lists fewer than 150,000 clones, 55% to 80% of them singletons, with around 15% in the top ten. What was sequenced was PBMCs. Every receptor here comes from a human donor in good health.

The CDR3 nucleotides read TGTGCCAGCAGCTCGACGGGGGCTGAAGCTTTCTTT. Amino acid sequence: CASSSTGAEAFF. V is TRBV5-4 and J is TRBJ1-1; D may be TRBD1 (5 bases). The V and J ends lost 3 bases and 6 bases respectively, with 9 bases between them. CDR3 length equals 12 residues. Germline assignment: CDR1 SGHNT and CDR2 YYREEE (reference sequence).

This chain connects TRBV10-3 to TRBJ1-2; TRBD1 aligns across 12 bases. The CDR3 spans 13 residues. V shed 6 bases, J shed 8 bases, and the junction held 4 bases outside the gene matches. From germline, CDR1 is ENHRY and CDR2 SYGVKD. CDR3 amino acids: CAISRDRGQGYTF. CDR3 nucleotide sequence: TGTGCCATCAGCCGGGACAGGGGGCAGGGCTACACCTTC.

The V and J genes are TRBV28 and TRBJ2-3, with 8 bases that match TRBD1. CDR3 length: 12 residues. Trimming removed 2 bases from V and 11 bases from J; junction bases left unmatched: 3. Germline values: CDR1 MDHEN, CDR2 SYDVKM. The DNA for the CDR3 is TGTGCCAGCAGTTTAACCGGGACAGGGCAGTATTTT. It translates to CASSLTGTGQYF.

The CDR3: CASSLTGVADTQYF. In DNA, the CDR3 is TGCGCCAGCAGCTTGACAGGGGTGGCAGATACGCAGTATTTT. This rearrangement joins TRBV5-1 to TRBJ2-3, with 7 nucleotides matching TRBD1. Germline assignment: CDR1 SGHRS and CDR2 YFSETQ. CDR3 length equals 14 residues. The V segment lost 1 base and the J segment 4 bases; nucleotides outside the gene matches: 3.

This clone was counted only a few times. The V and J genes are TRBV5-6 and TRBJ2-1; 7 nucleotides agree with TRBD1. V lost 3 bases and J lost 12; bases outside the gene matches: 12. The length of the CDR3 is 14 residues. Germline V lookup: CDR1 SGHDT, CDR2 YYEEEE. The CDR3 bases are TGTGCCAGCAGCTCGGGACAGATTGGTGACTCGCAGTTCTTC. It specifies CASSSGQIGDSQFF.

The chain links TRBV15 to TRBJ2-3, with 7 bases that match TRBD2. Germline V gives CDR1 LNHNV, CDR2 YYDKDF (reference sequence). The V gene end was trimmed by 0 bases and the J gene end by 3 bases; junction bases not matched to a gene: 9. The CDR3 sequence is 17 residues long. The CDR3 reads CATSRDLAGVGTDTQYF. The DNA of the CDR3 is TGTGCCACCAGCAGAGATTTGGCGGGAGTGGGTACAGATACGCAGTATTTT.

J is TRBJ2-4 and V is TRBV15; 10 bases agree with TRBD2. Germline V lookup: CDR1 LNHNV, CDR2 YYDKDF (reference sequence). This CDR3 has 19 amino acids. With V trimmed by 0 bases and J by 3 bases, 11 bases remained unmatched. The CDR3 sequence is CATSRDLAGVPPGKNIQYF. CDR3 in DNA: TGTGCCACCAGCAGAGATCTAGCGGGGGTGCCGCCAGGCAAAAACATTCAGTACTTC.

The chain links TRBV19 to TRBJ1-5; possible D gene TRBD1, 5 bases. V was trimmed by 5 bases and J by 2 bases, leaving 13 bases between them. The CDR3 loop spans 15 amino acids. From germline, CDR1 is LNHDA and CDR2 SQIVND (reference sequence). CDR3 sequence (DNA): TGTGCCAGTAGTCCCGATTGGGGGGGCAATCAGCCCCAGCATTTT. It translates to CASSPDWGGNQPQHF.

The genes are TRBV14 and TRBJ2-3, with 7 bases that match TRBD1. Trimming took 0 bases from V and 1 from J; bases not matched to a gene: 7. From germline, CDR1 is SGHDN and CDR2 FVKESK. The CDR3 covers 17 residues. The CDR3 bases are TGTGCCAGCAGCCAAGATGAGACAGGGCCGGGCACAGATACGCAGTATTTT. This gives the protein CASSQDETGPGTDTQYF.

The V call is TRBV9, the J call TRBJ1-3, with 8 bases that match TRBD1. Germline V gene lookup returns CDR1 SGDLS and CDR2 YYNGEE. The CDR3 is made up of 15 amino acids. Trimming cost V 0 bases and J 4 bases; bases outside gene matches: 3. CDR3 coding DNA: TGTGCCAGCAGCGTAGGGACAGGGTTGGGAAACACCATATATTTT. Its protein is CASSVGTGLGNTIYF.

The gene calls are TRBV2 and TRBJ2-3; 7 nucleotides agree with TRBD2. This CDR3 is built from 15 residues. From germline, CDR1 is SNHLY and CDR2 FYNNEI. Trimming at V came to 5 bases and at J to 0 bases, leaving 5 bases not matched to a gene. The CDR3 sequence: CASSLERESTDTQYF. The CDR3 DNA reads TGTGCCAGCAGTCTAGAGCGGGAAAGCACAGATACGCAGTATTTT.

The V call is TRBV12-5, the J call TRBJ2-5, with D perhaps TRBD1 (6 bases). The ends were cut back, 2 bases at V and 2 bases at J, with 12 bases in the middle. Germline V gene sequence: CDR1 LGHNT, CDR2 FRNRAP. The CDR3 runs 15 residues. The CDR3 nucleotides are TGTGCTAGTGGTTTGCATGGACAGAGACAAGAGACCCAGTACTTC. It codes for CASGLHGQRQETQYF.

The CDR3 sequence is CASSEHRGISNQPQHF. CDR3 bases: TGTGCCAGCAGTGAACACAGGGGTATTAGCAATCAGCCCCAGCATTTT. The chain is built from TRBV6-1 and TRBJ1-5, with 7 bases identical to TRBD1. The CDR3 runs to 16 residues. With V trimmed by 2 bases and J by 0 bases, 4 bases remained unmatched. Germline V gene lookup returns CDR1 MNHNS and CDR2 SASEGT.

The chain has TRBV27 and TRBJ2-5; TRBD2 might be the D (6 bases). V was shortened by 2 bases and J by 3 bases, with 7 bases between the two germline ends. There are 13 residues in the CDR3. Germline assignment: CDR1 MNHEY and CDR2 SMNVEV (reference sequence). The CDR3 DNA reads as TGTGCCAGCAGTTTAGCGGGGAAAGAGACCCAGTACTTC. Residues: CASSLAGKETQYF.

V usage is TRBV7-9 and J usage is TRBJ1-1; TRBD1 matches 10 bases. Germline CDR1 SEHNR, CDR2 FQNEAQ (reference sequence). With 4 bases clipped from V and 4 bases from J, the junction kept 6 bases outside the gene matches. The length of the CDR3 is 15 residues. CDR3 DNA sequence: TGTGCCAGCAGCTCCCGGACAGGGGGGATCACTGAAGCTTTCTTT. Translating it yields CASSSRTGGITEAFF.

The CDR3 region is CASSFGLNYGYTF. For the CDR3, the DNA is TGTGCCAGCAGCTTCGGGTTGAACTATGGCTACACCTTC. The chain employs TRBV13 and TRBJ1-2; D is unresolved. Germline-derived CDR1 and CDR2 are PRHDT and FYEKMQ (reference sequence). The CDR3 consists of 13 residues. Trimming removed 3 bases at V and 2 bases at J, with 7 bases between.

This chain uses TRBV30 with TRBJ2-1, with D perhaps matching TRBD2 (7 bases). V was clipped by 3 bases and J by 10 bases, with 16 bases between them. Germline CDR1 reads GTSNPN; CDR2 reads SVGIG (reference sequence). The CDR3 has 13 amino acids. CDR3 in amino acids: CAWRGGRAGEQFF. As DNA, the CDR3 is TGTGCCTGGAGAGGGGGGAGGGCTGGGGAGCAGTTCTTC.

J is TRBJ2-7 and V is TRBV6-5; tentative D call: TRBD1 (6 bases). The ends were cut back, 0 bases at V and 4 bases at J, with 13 bases in the middle. CDR1 and CDR2 from the germline V gene are MNHEY and SVGAGI. CDR3 length equals 15 residues. DNA of the CDR3: TGTGCCAGCAGTTACTCGTGGACAGACGATTACGAGCAGTACTTC. Translating it yields CASSYSWTDDYEQYF.

The CDR3 sequence is CASSVSRMNTEAFF. For the CDR3, the DNA is TGTGCCAGCAGTGTATCCAGAATGAACACTGAAGCTTTCTTT. V usage is TRBV2 and J usage is TRBJ1-1; D uncertain. The CDR3 runs to 14 residues. V dropped 4 bases and J dropped 0 bases, with 9 bases sitting between them. Germline assignment: CDR1 SNHLY and CDR2 FYNNEI.

Only a few counts were recorded for this clone. The chain carries TRBV5-8 and TRBJ2-2; tentative D call: TRBD2 (5 bases). This CDR3 spans 13 amino acids. Trimming removed 0 bases at V and 5 bases at J, with 5 bases between. CDR1 is SGHTS and CDR2 is YDEGEE in the germline V gene. This CDR3 is CASSLGRTGELFF. CDR3 DNA: TGTGCCAGCAGCTTGGGGAGGACCGGGGAGCTGTTTTTT.

The V gene is TRBV5-1, the J gene TRBJ1-1; D is unresolved. CDR3 length: 13 amino acids. The germline V gene has CDR1 SGHRS and CDR2 YFSETQ. V was trimmed by 4 bases and J by 1 base, leaving 8 bases between them. CDR3 in amino acids: CASSREANTEAFF. CDR3 in DNA: TGCGCCAGCAGCAGGGAGGCGAACACTGAAGCTTTCTTT.

The chain combines TRBV29-1 with TRBJ1-1; 8 nucleotides agree with TRBD1. The CDR3 length is 14 residues. CDR1 is SQVTM, CDR2 ANQGSEA, per germline. With V trimmed by 1 base and J by 10 bases, 11 bases remained unmatched. CDR3 nucleotides: TGCAGCGTTGAAGGGGAAACAGGGGGGCTAGGAGCTTTCTTT. Encoded protein: CSVEGETGGLGAFF.

J is TRBJ1-3 and V is TRBV7-9; D remains ambiguous. V gave up 2 bases and J gave up 0 bases, with 5 bases separating them. In germline, CDR1 is SEHNR, CDR2 FQNEAQ (reference sequence). This CDR3 comprises 14 residues. CDR3 sequence reads: CASSLLPSGNTIYF. CDR3 sequence (DNA): TGTGCCAGCAGCTTACTTCCCTCTGGAAACACCATATATTTT. The complete variable domain, with remaining parts taken from reference TRBV7-9 and TRBJ1-3, reads DTGVSQNPRHKITKRGQNVTFRCDPISEHNRLYWYRQTLGQGPEFLTYFQNEAQLEKSRLLSDRFSAERPKGSFSTLEIQRTEQGDSAMYLCASSLLPSGNTIYFGEGSWLTVV.

V is TRBV7-9 and J is TRBJ1-2; 7 positions match TRBD1. Looked up from germline, CDR1 is SEHNR and CDR2 is FQNEAQ (reference sequence). The CDR3 has 15 amino acids. J lost 4 bases, V lost 1 base, and 6 bases had no gene match. The CDR3 region has the DNA TGTGCCAGCAGCTTAGGACAGGGAGACGCCTATGGCTACACCTTC. Translated, it gives CASSLGQGDAYGYTF. Looking up the rest from reference TRBV7-9 and TRBJ1-2 gives the full variable domain: DTGVSQNPRHKITKRGQNVTFRCDPISEHNRLYWYRQTLGQGPEFLTYFQNEAQLEKSRLLSDRFSAERPKGSFSTLEIQRTEQGDSAMYLCASSLGQGDAYGYTFGSGTRLTVV.

V gene TRBV5-1 combines with J gene TRBJ1-1; a possible D gene is TRBD1 (5 bases). This CDR3 region has 14 residues. The ends were cut back, 1 base at V and 4 bases at J, with 11 bases in the middle. The V gene's germline CDR1 is SGHRS and CDR2 YFSETQ. CDR3: CASSLWQGSTEAFF. CDR3 nucleotides: TGCGCCAGCAGCTTGTGGCAGGGAAGCACTGAAGCTTTCTTT.